The T cell receptor (beta chain) described here comes from a study of blood T cells in healthy people across ages. There are 17 residues in the CDR3. V was cut by 3 bases and J by 4 bases, with 22 bases left in between. Germline V gene data show CDR1 as DFQATT and CDR2 as SNEGSKA (reference sequence). Each individual donor underwent a draw of ten milliliters of peripheral blood. Primers used in a second PCR of roughly 7 to 11 cycles were a sample-barcoded 5' primer and a J-beta primer mix. TCRdb reprocessed the 5' RACE reads via MiXCR and lists one record per CDR3 protein. This table holds roughly 410,000 distinct CDR3 sequences, 45% to 60% found once.

This clonotype originated in a man between 60 and 75 years old in good health. The chain recombines TRBV20-1 with TRBJ2-1, with a weak D call TRBD2 (7 bases). The sample taken for sequencing was blood. CDR3 nucleotides: TGCAGTGCTAGGCGGGGGCCGGGACGGGGGCTATACAATGAGCAGTTCTTC. Protein sequence: CSARRGPGRGLYNEQFF.